The 15 T cell receptor beta chains given below trace back to one sample, sequenced in a study of blood T cell repertoires in COVID-19. The repertoire was sequenced with immunoSEQ multiplex PCR; TCRdb's copy has only in-frame clones and lacks some. The table shows a few hundred thousand clones, with around 86% occurring only once. The specimen sequenced was peripheral blood. The receptors here all came from a man aged 25-40 years who had recovered from COVID-19.

The rearrangement uses TRBV21-1 and TRBJ2-7; the table's D call, TRBD1, has no DNA check behind it. TRBV21-1 is listed as a pseudogene. The length of the CDR3 is 15 residues. The CDR3 loop is CASSRGHVRSYEQYF. CDR3 bases: TGTGCCAGCAGCAGGGGACACGTAAGATCCTACGAGCAGTACTTC.

This chain uses TRBV18 with TRBJ1-2; TRBD1 aligns across 8 bases. In germline, CDR1 is KGHSH, CDR2 LQKENI. The CDR3 covers 15 residues. J gave up 8 bases and V 0 bases, and 8 bases lay outside the gene matches. CDR3 sequence (DNA): TGTGCCAGCTCACCACCAGCGGGACAGGCGTTGGGCTACACCTTC. It encodes CASSPPAGQALGYTF.

This rearrangement joins TRBV7-9 to TRBJ2-3; 8 bases agree with TRBD2. The V gene's germline CDR1 is SEHNR and CDR2 FQNEAQ (reference sequence). V trimming: 1 base; J trimming: 5 bases; junction bases outside the gene matches: 5. This CDR3 region has 15 residues. This chain's CDR3 is CASSLDERGIDTQYF. In DNA, the CDR3 is TGTGCCAGCAGCTTAGACGAGCGGGGGATAGATACGCAGTATTTT.

V gene TRBV18 combines with J gene TRBJ2-6; D gene uncertain. V shed 1 base and J shed 4 bases, with 8 bases lying between them. Germline CDR1 and CDR2: KGHSH and LQKENI. The CDR3 runs 15 residues. The CDR3 loop reads CASSPLGSGANVLTF. CDR3 bases: TGTGCCAGCTCACCACTCGGGTCCGGGGCCAACGTCCTGACTTTC.

This CDR3 reads CAISETSGNNEQFF. The CDR3 region has the DNA TGTGCCATCAGTGAGACTAGCGGAAACAATGAGCAGTTCTTC. V is TRBV10-3 and J is TRBJ2-1, with 8 bases that match TRBD2. This CDR3 is built from 14 residues. Germline V CDR1 and CDR2: ENHRY, SYGVKD. V shed 2 bases, J shed 5 bases, and the junction held 2 bases outside the gene matches.

This chain joins TRBV4-1 and TRBJ2-7; TRBD2 aligns across 8 bases. Trimming at V came to 5 bases and at J to 6 bases, leaving 3 bases not matched to a gene. The CDR3 length is 12 residues. CDR1 and CDR2 (germline): MGHRA, YSYEKL. CDR3 sequence reads: CASSAGGREQYF. The CDR3 region has the DNA TGCGCCAGCAGCGCGGGGGGCCGCGAGCAGTACTTC.

J is TRBJ2-2 and V is TRBV5-1, with 8 bases that match TRBD2. This CDR3 contains 14 residues. Germline V gives CDR1 SGHRS, CDR2 YFSETQ. J was trimmed by 3 bases and V by 5 bases; bases with no gene match: 3. The CDR3 bases are TGCGCCAGCAGTTTTAGCGGGGACACCGGGGAGCTGTTTTTT. Translation gives CASSFSGDTGELFF.

This sequence joins TRBV9 and TRBJ2-5; TRBD1 matches 7 bases. CDR3 length equals 15 residues. V lost 6 bases, J lost 5 bases, and 13 bases stayed unmatched. Germline V CDR1 and CDR2: SGDLS, YYNGEE. CDR3 nucleotides: TGTGCCAGCACCCGGGACAGCGGCGTGGGGGAGACCCAGTACTTC. This translates into CASTRDSGVGETQYF.

In DNA form, the CDR3 reads TGTGCCACCGGGACTGTTATCTATGGAAACACCATATATTTT. This translates into CATGTVIYGNTIYF. This chain uses TRBV19 with TRBJ1-3; D might be TRBD1 (5 bases). CDR1 is LNHDA and CDR2 is SQIVND in the germline V gene (reference sequence). CDR3 size: 14 residues. V was trimmed by 10 bases and J by 3 bases, leaving 16 bases between them.

This clone was recorded once. In nucleotides, the CDR3 is TGTGCCAGCAGCCCCACCGGGACAGGGGCTAACTATGGCTACACCTTC. Translating it yields CASSPTGTGANYGYTF. V and J are TRBV7-3 and TRBJ1-2, with 10 bases fitting TRBD1. J was trimmed by 0 bases and V by 5 bases; bases with no gene match: 6. CDR3 size: 16 residues. Germline V gene lookup returns CDR1 SGHTA and CDR2 FQGTGA.

The chain is built from TRBV27 and TRBJ2-1; D might be TRBD1 (5 bases). The V gene lost 6 bases and the J gene lost 9 bases, with 15 bases spanning the gap. Germline V gene data show CDR1 as MNHEY and CDR2 as SMNVEV (reference sequence). CDR3 size: 13 residues. The CDR3 loop is CASRVPPQGEQFF. The CDR3 DNA follows: TGTGCCAGCAGGGTTCCCCCCCAGGGTGAGCAGTTCTTC.

As DNA, the CDR3 is TGTGCCAGCAGCTTGACAGCCGATACGCAGTATTTT. The encoded protein is CASSLTADTQYF. The V gene is TRBV5-6, the J gene TRBJ2-3; no reliable D call. This CDR3 is built from 12 residues. Germline assignment: CDR1 SGHDT and CDR2 YYEEEE. V lost 1 base to trimming and J lost 6 bases, with 6 bases between them.

The CDR3: CASHISQGMNTEAFF. CDR3 DNA sequence: TGTGCCAGCCACATTTCTCAGGGGATGAACACTGAAGCTTTCTTT. The chain joins TRBV19 to TRBJ1-1; tentatively, D is TRBD1 (6 bases). This CDR3 is 15 amino acids long. Trimming stripped 9 bases from V and 0 bases from J, with 17 bases between. Germline CDR1 is LNHDA and CDR2 is SQIVND (reference sequence).

This chain connects TRBV5-6 to TRBJ2-5; 8 bases align to TRBD1. The CDR3 has 16 amino acids. From germline, CDR1 is SGHDT and CDR2 YYEEEE. Unmatched junction bases numbered 13, after V lost 4 bases and J lost 5 bases. CDR3 protein: CASSPRTGKRDETQYF. Written as DNA, the CDR3 is TGTGCCAGCAGCCCGCGGACAGGGAAGAGGGATGAGACCCAGTACTTC.

The CDR3 sequence is CASSRQGVTDTQYF. The DNA for the CDR3 is TGTGCCAGCAGCCGGCAGGGGGTGACAGATACGCAGTATTTT. The genes are TRBV5-4 and TRBJ2-3, with 7 bases that match TRBD1. From germline, CDR1 is SGHNT and CDR2 YYREEE (reference sequence). V was pared by 4 bases and J by 3 bases, with 5 bases of the junction left unmatched. The length of the CDR3 is 14 residues. Combining the CDR3 with reference TRBV5-4 and TRBJ2-3 gives the whole variable domain ETGVTQSPTHLIKTRGQQVTLRCSSQSGHNTVSWYQQALGQGPQFIFQYYREEENGRGNFPPRFSGLQFPNYSSELNVNALELDDSALYLCASSRQGVTDTQYFGPGTRLTVL.